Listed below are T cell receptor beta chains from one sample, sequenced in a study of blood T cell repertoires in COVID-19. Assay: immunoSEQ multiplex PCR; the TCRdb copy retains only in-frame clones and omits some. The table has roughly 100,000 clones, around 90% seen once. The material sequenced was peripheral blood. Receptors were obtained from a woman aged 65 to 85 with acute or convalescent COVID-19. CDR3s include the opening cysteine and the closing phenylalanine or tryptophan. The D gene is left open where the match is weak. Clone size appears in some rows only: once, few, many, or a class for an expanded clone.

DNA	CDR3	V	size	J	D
TGTGCCAGCAGGGGGACAGGGAAAGCCTACGAGCAGTACTTC	CASRGTGKAYEQYF	TRBV27	-	TRBJ2-7	TRBD1
TGTGCCAGCAGCTTTCGACCTCGTCTTCTAGGAGCTTTCTTT	CASSFRPRLLGAFF	TRBV5-6	once	TRBJ1-1	-
TGTGCCAGCAAGGGTGGGACTAGCGGTGACAATGAGCAGTTCTTC	CASKGGTSGDNEQFF	TRBV27	-	TRBJ2-1	TRBD2
TGTGCCAGCAGCTTAGATTACCGGGACAGGGGCTTTGACTATGGCTACACCTTC	CASSLDYRDRGFDYGYTF	TRBV11-2	few	TRBJ1-2	TRBD1
TGTGCCAGCTGCCTGGGACAGGGCACTGAAGCTTTCTTT	CASCLGQGTEAFF	TRBV6-5	-	TRBJ1-1	TRBD1
TGTGCCAGCAGCCCTTTAGGGGCTGAAGCTTTCTTT	CASSPLGAEAFF	TRBV3-1/TRBV3-2	-	TRBJ1-1	-
TGTGCCAGCAGTGTGGGGACAGTCGGTGCCGGTCAGCCCCAGCATTTT	CASSVGTVGAGQPQHF	TRBV6-1	-	TRBJ1-5	TRBD1
TGCGCCAGCAGCCAGGGCCCCGGGACAGGGGGCGATGAGCAGTTCTTC	CASSQGPGTGGDEQFF	TRBV4-1	-	TRBJ2-1	TRBD1
TGTGCCTGGAGTGTCGGCGGAAACAATTCACCCCTCCACTTT	CAWSVGGNNSPLHF	TRBV30	-	TRBJ1-6	-
TGTGCCAGCCCCCAGACGGGGGACCTAGCCAAAAACATTCAGTACTTC	CASPQTGDLAKNIQYF	TRBV27	-	TRBJ2-4	-
TGTGCCAGCAGTGGCATACCTCAGTCCACTAGCGGGGACTACAATGAGCAGTTCTTC	CASSGIPQSTSGDYNEQFF	TRBV27	-	TRBJ2-1	TRBD2
TGTGCCAGCAGCTTCACTAGCGGAATCTCCTACAATGAGCAGTTCTTC	CASSFTSGISYNEQFF	TRBV5-5	-	TRBJ2-1	TRBD2
TGTGCCAGTAGTATCTCCCCTTTCCAGGGCTATCGGGCCAAAAACATTCAGTACTTC	CASSISPFQGYRAKNIQYF	TRBV19	-	TRBJ2-4	-
TGTGCCAGCAGTAGACTAACAGGGTTCTCCTACGAGCAGTACTTC	CASSRLTGFSYEQYF	TRBV27	-	TRBJ2-7	-
TGTGCCATCAGGGCCGGGACAACTAATGAAAAACTGTTTTTT	CAIRAGTTNEKLFF	TRBV10-3	-	TRBJ1-4	-
TGTGCCAGCAGTTACGTGACAACGAACACCGGGGAGCTGTTTTTT	CASSYVTTNTGELFF	TRBV6-2/TRBV6-3	-	TRBJ2-2	-
TGTGCCAGCAGGCTCACTAGGGACAATGAGCAGTTCTTC	CASRLTRDNEQFF	TRBV28	-	TRBJ2-1	-
TGTGCCAGCAGGCTACAGGGTTTCACCGGGGAGCTGTTTTTT	CASRLQGFTGELFF	TRBV6-5	-	TRBJ2-2	-
TGCAGCGTTGTTAGGCCCCTCCAGGTGGACACTGAAGCTTTCTTT	CSVVRPLQVDTEAFF	TRBV29-1	-	TRBJ1-1	-
TGCGCCAGCAGCTTGGTTGGGGGGGCGAGCACCGGGGAGCTGTTTTTT	CASSLVGGASTGELFF	TRBV5-1	-	TRBJ2-2	-
TGCGCCAGCAGACACGACAGGGCGGGCACTGAAGCTTTCTTT	CASRHDRAGTEAFF	TRBV5-1	-	TRBJ1-1	TRBD1
TGTGCCAGCAGCCTCTTGATCCGGGGACTAGTGAGAAACACCGGGGAGCTGTTTTTT	CASSLLIRGLVRNTGELFF	TRBV7-2	-	TRBJ2-2	TRBD2
TGTGCCAGCTCACCGATACATACAGGGGGTTATGCCGGGGAGCTGTTTTTT	CASSPIHTGGYAGELFF	TRBV18	-	TRBJ2-2	TRBD1
TGTGCCAGCAGTTCGCCTCTACTACGCGGACAGCCGAACACTGAAGCTTTCTTT	CASSSPLLRGQPNTEAFF	TRBV28	-	TRBJ1-1	-
TGTGCCAGTAGCAATCTGGACAGCCGAGGGACTGAAGCTTTCTTT	CASSNLDSRGTEAFF	TRBV19	-	TRBJ1-1	-
TGCAGCGGGGGGACAGTAGAGACCCAGTACTTC	CSGGTVETQYF	TRBV29-1	-	TRBJ2-5	TRBD1
TGTGCCAGCAGCCAATCTGGCGACTACTACGAGCAGTACTTC	CASSQSGDYYEQYF	TRBV3-1/TRBV3-2	-	TRBJ2-7	-
TGTGCCAGCAGTCTGTACTTGGGGGGCACTGAAGCTTTCTTT	CASSLYLGGTEAFF	TRBV27	-	TRBJ1-1	-
TGTGCCAGCACCCAGCTTGGGAGTGGGAGGGGGACCTACAATGAGCAGTTCTTC	CASTQLGSGRGTYNEQFF	TRBV27	-	TRBJ2-1	-
TGTGCCAGCAGGGCCCTAGCGAGCACAGATACGCAGTATTTT	CASRALASTDTQYF	TRBV28	-	TRBJ2-3	-
TGTGCCAGCAGTGAATTTGGGGCTGGAGGGATCTCTGGGGCCAACGTCCTGACTTTC	CASSEFGAGGISGANVLTF	TRBV2	few	TRBJ2-6	-
TGTGCCAGCAGCTTTAAACGGGGGGCCACAGATACGCAGTATTTT	CASSFKRGATDTQYF	TRBV5-5	-	TRBJ2-3	-
TGTGCCAGCAGTGGCCCGGGACAGGTTCTTGGGGGCAATCAGCCCCAGCATTTT	CASSGPGQVLGGNQPQHF	TRBV6-1	-	TRBJ1-5	TRBD1
TGTGCCAGCAGGCCGGGACTAGCCTTGGAGACCCAGTACTTC	CASRPGLALETQYF	TRBV5-6	-	TRBJ2-5	TRBD2
TGTGCCAGTAGTATTTGGGGAGGGAACACTGAAGCTTTCTTT	CASSIWGGNTEAFF	TRBV19	-	TRBJ1-1	-
TGTGCCAGCAGTTTACTCCGAGGCAATCAGCCCCAGCATTTT	CASSLLRGNQPQHF	TRBV27	-	TRBJ1-5	-
TGTGCCAGTAGTATTACGGGGAGCACTAATGAAAAACTGTTTTTT	CASSITGSTNEKLFF	TRBV19	-	TRBJ1-4	-
TGTGCCTGGACGATAGGAGGGACAGCCCCCTACGAGCAGTACTTC	CAWTIGGTAPYEQYF	TRBV30	-	TRBJ2-7	-
TGTGCCAGCAGCTTAGATCCCCCCCGTGGCAGGAGCAATCAGCCCCAGCATTTT	CASSLDPPRGRSNQPQHF	TRBV11-2	once	TRBJ1-5	-
TGTGCCTGGGCCCTAACCTTCGGGGCCAACGTCCTGACTTTC	CAWALTFGANVLTF	TRBV30	-	TRBJ2-6	-
TGTGCCAGCAGCCAAGATAAGGGGGGACTAGCCCATGAGCAGTTCTTC	CASSQDKGGLAHEQFF	TRBV4-2	-	TRBJ2-1	TRBD2
TGTGCCACCGCCTACGAGGGTAATGAAAAACTGTTTTTT	CATAYEGNEKLFF	TRBV15	-	TRBJ1-4	-
TGTGCCAGCAACGGAGCGGGGGAGTATACGCAGTATTTT	CASNGAGEYTQYF	TRBV3-1/TRBV3-2	-	TRBJ2-3	TRBD2
TGTGCCAGCAGCCTGACTGACTACACAGATACGCAGTATTTT	CASSLTDYTDTQYF	TRBV28	-	TRBJ2-3	-
TGTGCCACCAGAGACAGGGAGGTCAATCAGCCCCAGCATTTT	CATRDREVNQPQHF	TRBV10-3	-	TRBJ1-5	TRBD1
TGTGCCAGCTCTCAGGGACAGAGCTATGGCTACACCTTC	CASSQGQSYGYTF	TRBV18	-	TRBJ1-2	TRBD1
TGTGCCAGCAGCTTAGCATCCTCAGGGTACACTGAAGCTTTCTTT	CASSLASSGYTEAFF	TRBV7-9	-	TRBJ1-1	-
TGCGCCAGCAGCCTAGGGACTAGCGGGGGGTTAGGTGAGCAGTTCTTC	CASSLGTSGGLGEQFF	TRBV5-1	-	TRBJ2-1	TRBD2
TGTGCCAGCAGTTGGGGACTAGCGGGAGGAAGAGAGACCCAGTACTTC	CASSWGLAGGRETQYF	TRBV6-5	-	TRBJ2-5	TRBD2
TGTGCCAGCAGTGAAGCGTTCTTCGCTTTCTTT	CASSEAFFAFF	TRBV6-1	-	TRBJ1-1	-